This T cell receptor (beta chain) came from a study of breast tumors, draining lymph nodes, adjacent tissues. Points from the study as a whole: Findings are consistent with lymph node origin and intratumoral expansion of most tumor T cells.

TCRdb processed the multiplex PCR reads anew with MiXCR; each CDR3 protein has one entry. The repertoire holds nearly 200,000 distinct CDR3 sequences, with around 29% as singletons. As concerns this clonotype: Its specificity is not known.

Breast cancer patients provided tissue from their axillary draining lymph nodes. Sequencing was carried out using axillary lymph node tissue. The TCR comes from a female donor with breast cancer. Some clones in this sample may be carry-over from other donors' samples.

In nucleotides, the CDR3 is TGTGCCAGCAGCCCCTGGGGGGCCTCCGCCTGCAATGAGCAGTTCTTC. Residues: CASSPWGASACNEQFF. The rearrangement joins TRBV11-2 to TRBJ2-1; D may match TRBD1 or TRBD2 (6 bases each). The CDR3 is 16 amino acids. V dropped 5 bases and J dropped 6 bases, with 20 bases sitting between them. Germline values: CDR1 SGHAT, CDR2 FQNNGV. Full variable domain (missing parts from reference TRBV11-2 and TRBJ2-1): EAGVAQSPRYKIIEKRQSVAFWCNPISGHATLYWYQQILGQGPKLLIQFQNNGVVDDSQLPKDRFSAERLKGVDSTLKIQPAKLEDSAVYLCASSPWGASACNEQFFGPGTRLTVL.